The 22 T cell receptor beta chains given below trace back to one sample, sequenced in a study of blood T cell repertoires in COVID-19. The method was immunoSEQ multiplex PCR; TCRdb's version includes in-frame clones alone and lacks a portion of them. The sample consists of 12,000 to 15,000 clones, roughly nine tenths of them appearing once. Sequences were obtained from peripheral blood. Receptors originate from a human donor in a cohort sampled during active COVID-19.

The chain's CDR3 is CASSLGPGTGGSNTEAFF. Here the CDR3 DNA reads TGTGCCAGCAGCTTAGGACCAGGGACAGGGGGATCGAACACTGAAGCTTTCTTT. The chain has TRBV11-3 and TRBJ1-1, with 11 bases that match TRBD1. Germline V lookup: CDR1 SGHNT, CDR2 YENEEA. Trimming removed 1 base from V and 1 base from J; junction bases left unmatched: 8. The CDR3 consists of 18 residues.

This clone was seen only once. The V call is TRBV6-2 or TRBV6-3, the J call TRBJ1-1; no definite D call. The germline gives CDR1 MNHEY, CDR2 SVGEGT. V lost 3 bases, J lost 0 bases, and 5 bases lay in between. There are 13 residues in the CDR3. CDR3 sequence reads: CASSYQLNTEAFF. CDR3 bases: TGTGCCAGCAGTTATCAGTTGAACACTGAAGCTTTCTTT.

This chain uses TRBV18 with TRBJ1-3; maybe TRBD1 (5 bases). The CDR3 has 16 amino acids. V was trimmed by 4 bases and J by 7 bases, leaving 20 bases between them. Germline CDR1 is KGHSH and CDR2 is LQKENI. The CDR3 DNA reads TGTGCCAGCTCACTACAGGAATCTCACCCCAGGAACACCATATATTTT. Protein product: CASSLQESHPRNTIYF.

The chain has TRBV14 and TRBJ2-7, with D tentatively TRBD2 (5 bases). Germline loops: CDR1 SGHDN, CDR2 FVKESK. This CDR3 has 15 amino acids. V lost 1 base to trimming and J lost 7 bases, with 17 bases between them. The CDR3 protein is CASSQGRAGLGEQYF. CDR3 in DNA: TGTGCCAGCAGCCAAGGACGGGCGGGCCTCGGGGAGCAGTACTTC.

The rearrangement uses TRBV30 and TRBJ2-7, with TRBD1 matching 7 bases. Per the germline V gene, CDR1 is GTSNPN and CDR2 is SVGIG (reference sequence). The V and J ends lost 5 bases and 2 bases, in that order; junction bases with no gene match: 6. The CDR3 contains 13 residues. The CDR3 loop reads CAWSGTDPYEQYF. CDR3 bases: TGTGCCTGGTCTGGGACAGACCCCTACGAGCAGTACTTC.

This sequence joins TRBV5-1 and TRBJ1-2; 8 nucleotides align to TRBD1. V dropped 4 bases and J dropped 4; count of bases not matched to a gene: 6. Germline V CDR1 and CDR2: SGHRS, YFSETQ. The CDR3 spans 14 residues. The CDR3 is CASSPPGQVYGYTF. CDR3 sequence (DNA): TGCGCCAGCAGCCCCCCGGGACAGGTCTATGGCTACACCTTC.

This sequence joins TRBV25-1 and TRBJ1-4, with D maybe TRBD1 (5 bases). The V and J ends lost 2 bases and 8 bases respectively, with 12 bases between them. There are 14 residues in the CDR3. CDR1 and CDR2 (germline): MGHDK, SYGVNS. CDR3 nucleotide sequence: TGTGCCAGCAGTGAAGGGCTCAAGGGGGAAAAACTGTTTTTT. This codes for CASSEGLKGEKLFF.

The chain joins TRBV28 to TRBJ2-2, with TRBD2 matching over 9 bases. This CDR3 is 17 amino acids long. The germline V gene encodes CDR1 MDHEN and CDR2 SYDVKM. V trimming: 3 bases; J trimming: 4 bases; junction bases outside the gene matches: 9. Here the CDR3 DNA reads TGTGCCAGCAGTTTGATTAGCGGGAGATATGGCACCGGGGAGCTGTTTTTT. It codes for CASSLISGRYGTGELFF.

The CDR3 DNA sequence: TGTGCCTGGAGTGTACGAGCGGGGATGAACACCGGGGAGCTGTTTTTT. Its translation: CAWSVRAGMNTGELFF. The J gene is TRBJ2-2, the V gene TRBV30; the match to TRBD2 covers 7 bases. In germline, CDR1 is GTSNPN, CDR2 SVGIG (reference sequence). The J segment lost 1 base and the V segment lost 0 bases, leaving 5 bases of the junction unmatched. There are 16 residues in the CDR3.

The chain couples TRBV28 to TRBJ2-1; 13 bases are a match to TRBD2. This CDR3 has 14 amino acids. The V gene's germline CDR1 is MDHEN and CDR2 SYDVKM. V trimming: 9 bases; J trimming: 7 bases; junction bases outside the gene matches: 6. CDR3 loop: CASTGTSGNNEQFF. CDR3 coding DNA: TGTGCCAGTACCGGGACTAGCGGGAATAATGAGCAGTTCTTC.

V is TRBV10-3 and J is TRBJ2-2; 9 bases map to TRBD2. Germline assignment: CDR1 ENHRY and CDR2 SYGVKD. The V and J ends lost 4 bases and 4 bases, in that order; junction bases with no gene match: 10. The CDR3 sequence is 17 residues long. The CDR3 sequence is CAISAGSGRRSTGELFF. CDR3 bases: TGTGCCATCAGTGCAGGTAGCGGGAGACGTAGCACCGGGGAGCTGTTTTTT.

The chain joins TRBV7-2 to TRBJ2-7; 9 bases map to TRBD2. This CDR3 comprises 16 residues. Germline loops: CDR1 SGHTA, CDR2 FQGNSA. Losses at the gene ends were 1 base for V and 2 bases for J; bases not matched to a gene: 6. CDR3 in amino acids: CASSLEASGNPYEQYF. The CDR3, as DNA: TGTGCCAGCAGCTTAGAGGCTAGCGGGAATCCCTACGAGCAGTACTTC.

CDR3 loop: CASSYSGTGGNQPQHF. CDR3 nucleotide sequence: TGTGCCAGCAGTTATTCCGGGACAGGGGGGAATCAGCCCCAGCATTTT. J is TRBJ1-5 and V is TRBV6-5; 11 bases are a match to TRBD1. Germline V gives CDR1 MNHEY, CDR2 SVGAGI. The V segment lost 3 bases and the J segment 4 bases; nucleotides outside the gene matches: 5. This CDR3 is built from 16 residues.

V is TRBV7-2 and J is TRBJ2-4; 12 bases match TRBD2. Trimming took 1 base from V and 5 from J; bases not matched to a gene: 9. Per germline, CDR1 SGHTA and CDR2 FQGNSA. The length of the CDR3 is 18 residues. The CDR3 loop reads CASSLGLAGGGGENIQYF. CDR3 coding DNA: TGTGCCAGCAGCTTAGGCCTAGCGGGAGGGGGAGGAGAAAACATTCAGTACTTC.

The rearrangement links TRBV30 to TRBJ2-6, with TRBD1 matching 7 bases. CDR3 size: 15 residues. Per germline, CDR1 GTSNPN and CDR2 SVGIG (reference sequence). V lost 4 bases to trimming and J lost 1 base; unmatched junction nucleotides: 4. Here the CDR3 DNA reads TGTGCCTGGAACAGGGGTGGTTCTGGGGCCAACGTCCTGACTTTC. It yields the protein CAWNRGGSGANVLTF.

The genes are TRBV14 and TRBJ2-1; a possible D gene is TRBD2 (5 bases). Per the germline V gene, CDR1 is SGHDN and CDR2 is FVKESK. The CDR3 is 13 amino acids. Trimming removed 4 bases at V and 6 bases at J, with 10 bases between. The CDR3 loop reads CASSRSRGNEQFF. The CDR3, as DNA: TGTGCCAGCAGCCGATCCCGGGGCAATGAGCAGTTCTTC.

In this sample, this clone turned up once. The genes are TRBV29-1 and TRBJ1-2, with 7 bases that match TRBD1. The ends lost 3 bases at V and 7 bases at J; junction bases unmatched: 5. The CDR3 length is 12 residues. Germline loops: CDR1 SQVTM, CDR2 ANQGSEA. The CDR3 nucleotides are TGCAGCGTTGAGGGTAGGGGGCTTGGCTACACCTTC. Protein product: CSVEGRGLGYTF.

This sequence joins TRBV7-9 and TRBJ1-1; D might be TRBD1 (5 bases). Germline loops: CDR1 SEHNR, CDR2 FQNEAQ (reference sequence). The ends were cut back, 1 base at V and 3 bases at J, with 9 bases in the middle. The CDR3 extends over 14 amino acids. This CDR3 reads CASSLDGGDTEAFF. The CDR3 DNA reads TGTGCCAGCAGCTTAGATGGGGGGGACACTGAAGCTTTCTTT.

The J gene is TRBJ2-3, the V gene TRBV5-6; 14 bases agree with TRBD2. Germline V lookup: CDR1 SGHDT, CDR2 YYEEEE. This CDR3 spans 17 amino acids. V lost 7 bases and J lost 1; bases outside the gene matches: 8. For the CDR3, the DNA is TGTGCCAGCGATGGACTAGCGGGGGGCCTACGCACAGATACGCAGTATTTT. It translates to CASDGLAGGLRTDTQYF.

The chain links TRBV5-1 to TRBJ1-3; maybe TRBD1 (5 bases). Germline CDR1 reads SGHRS; CDR2 reads YFSETQ. The V and J ends lost 4 bases and 0 bases respectively, with 11 bases between them. The CDR3 sequence is 15 residues long. CDR3 in DNA: TGCGCCAGCAGCGAAACAGGTTTCTCTGGAAACACCATATATTTT. Translated, it gives CASSETGFSGNTIYF.

In its sample, this clone was seen a few times. V and J are TRBV28 and TRBJ1-5, with 9 bases fitting TRBD1. The CDR3 extends over 15 amino acids. Germline CDR1 MDHEN, CDR2 SYDVKM. With 8 bases clipped from V and 9 bases from J, the junction kept 14 bases outside the gene matches. The CDR3 reads CASRTPAGQGRPQHF. The CDR3, as DNA: TGTGCCAGCCGGACACCCGCGGGACAGGGTAGGCCCCAGCATTTT.

DNA of the CDR3: TGTGCCAGCAGCTTATCGGCAGGGGATAGCAATCAGCCCCAGCATTTT. It yields the protein CASSLSAGDSNQPQHF. This chain joins TRBV7-9 and TRBJ1-5; a weak D match, TRBD1 (6 bases). The V end was cut by 2 bases, the J end by 0 bases, with 11 bases between. CDR1 and CDR2 from the germline V gene are SEHNR and FQNEAQ (reference sequence). The CDR3 is made up of 16 amino acids.